These 31 T cell receptor beta chains were all obtained from the same sample, sequenced in a study of cytomegalovirus exposure and HLA in healthy donors. The primer mix had 60 Vbeta and 13 Jbeta primers. TCRdb keeps only in-frame clones here, not all; method: immunoSEQ multiplex PCR. The repertoire includes about 150,000 clones, roughly 80% of them detected once, and about 2.2% sits in the top ten. What was sequenced was PBMCs. The receptors originated from a male donor in good health and CMV-seronegative.

The DNA of the CDR3 is TGTGCCAGTAGTAACCGGGACAGGGGGCGGAATGAGCAGTTCTTC. Translating gives CASSNRDRGRNEQFF. The V and J genes are TRBV19 and TRBJ2-1; 12 positions match TRBD1. This CDR3 has 15 amino acids. After removal of 4 bases from V and 7 bases from J, the junction contained 5 bases not matched to a gene. In germline, CDR1 is LNHDA, CDR2 SQIVND (reference sequence).

The chain combines TRBV7-8 with TRBJ1-1, with D perhaps TRBD1 (6 bases). The germline V and J ends were trimmed by 0 bases and 6 bases, with 14 bases remaining between them. Per the germline V gene, CDR1 is SGHVS and CDR2 is FQNEAQ. There are 15 residues in the CDR3. The CDR3 coding sequence is TGTGCCAGCAGCTTAGCTTGGGGGCGTCTGGCTGAAGCTTTCTTT. This sequence encodes CASSLAWGRLAEAFF.

This clone was detected only a few times. The rearrangement joins TRBV7-2 to TRBJ2-1, with TRBD2 identical over 7 bases. The CDR3 contains 17 residues. V lost 4 bases, J lost 8 bases, and 17 bases stayed unmatched. The germline CDR1 and CDR2 sequences are SGHTA and FQGNSA. The CDR3 DNA follows: TGTGCCAGCAGCTCCTACCGGACTAGGATGTACGGGGATGAGCAGTTCTTC. Its protein is CASSSYRTRMYGDEQFF.

This clone appeared a single time. This chain joins TRBV2 and TRBJ1-6, with TRBD1 matching 8 bases. V was pared by 7 bases and J by 14 bases, with 16 bases of the junction left unmatched. The CDR3 has 15 residues. The germline CDR1 and CDR2 sequences are SNHLY and FYNNEI. CDR3 loop: CASKKGSGGASTLHF. The CDR3 region has the DNA TGTGCCAGCAAAAAGGGCTCAGGGGGCGCGTCAACCCTCCACTTT.

The table lists this clone with a count of one. Its ends do not fully match the called genes, so a read error is possible. The V call is TRBV7-7, the J call TRBJ2-1, with D possibly matching TRBD2 (6 bases). CDR3 length: 15 residues. CDR1 and CDR2 (germline): SSHAT, FNYEAQ (reference sequence). The CDR3 here is CASSPSGGFYNEQFF. The CDR3 DNA sequence: TGTGCTAGCAGCCCATCTGGGGGGTTCTACAATGAGCAGTTCTTC.

The V call is TRBV6-1, the J call TRBJ1-5, with 8 positions matching TRBD1. Germline trimming cut 5 bases from V and 6 bases from J; bases unmatched to any gene: 3. The CDR3 is 13 amino acids. Per germline, CDR1 MNHNS and CDR2 SASEGT. CDR3: CASSSQGGQPQHF. In nucleotides, the CDR3 is TGTGCCAGCAGTTCACAGGGGGGTCAGCCCCAGCATTTT.

This chain links TRBV6-5 with TRBJ2-3; the D gene is possibly TRBD2 (6 bases). The CDR3 spans 15 residues. The germline gives CDR1 MNHEY, CDR2 SVGAGI. Trimming cost V 5 bases and J 1 base, with 13 bases left between them. CDR3 nucleotide sequence: TGTGCCAGCAGTGGAGGGGTTTCTGGCACAGATACGCAGTATTTT. It is translated as CASSGGVSGTDTQYF.

The chain links TRBV4-2 to TRBJ2-5; 7 bases agree with TRBD1. The CDR3 has 14 amino acids. V was clipped by 3 bases and J by 5 bases; unmatched bases: 6. Germline CDR1 and CDR2: LGHNA and YNFKEQ. The CDR3: CASSHPTGAETQYF. In DNA, the CDR3 is TGTGCCAGCAGCCATCCCACAGGGGCGGAGACCCAGTACTTC.

CDR3 amino acids: CASSIDWTGNQPQHF. The CDR3 bases are TGTGCCAGTAGTATAGACTGGACAGGGAATCAGCCCCAGCATTTT. The V and J genes are TRBV19 and TRBJ1-5; 8 bases match TRBD1. The CDR3 is made up of 15 amino acids. The junction had 2 bases not matched to a gene; V was cut back by 0 bases and J by 4 bases. Germline values: CDR1 LNHDA, CDR2 SQIVND (reference sequence).

V usage is TRBV4-1 and J usage is TRBJ2-7, with 10 positions matching TRBD1. Germline assignment: CDR1 MGHRA and CDR2 YSYEKL. The CDR3 runs to 16 residues. V was clipped by 1 base and J by 7 bases; unmatched bases: 10. The CDR3 coding sequence is TGCGCCAGCAGCCAAGGCTCAGGGACAGGGGCCTGGGAGCAGTACTTC. Translated: CASSQGSGTGAWEQYF.

The rearrangement joins TRBV6-5 to TRBJ2-7; no clear D gene. Trimming shortened V by 5 bases and J by 2 bases, and 10 bases separated the two germline ends. The CDR3 totals 13 residues. Germline loops: CDR1 MNHEY, CDR2 SVGAGI. CDR3 sequence reads: CASSLGVTYEQYF. The CDR3 bases are TGTGCCAGCAGTCTGGGCGTAACCTACGAGCAGTACTTC.

In its sample, this clone was seen a few times. This chain uses TRBV18 with TRBJ2-3, with D perhaps matching TRBD1 (5 bases). Trimming removed 3 bases from V and 1 base from J, with 11 bases in between. The CDR3 extends over 15 amino acids. The germline V gene encodes CDR1 KGHSH and CDR2 LQKENI. For the CDR3, the DNA is TGTGCCAGCTCACCCCAGGGTATTGGCACAGATACGCAGTATTTT. This gives the protein CASSPQGIGTDTQYF.

The V and J genes are TRBV5-5 and TRBJ1-3, with unresolved D. In germline, CDR1 is SGHKS, CDR2 YYEKEE (reference sequence). The CDR3 is made up of 15 amino acids. The V end was cut by 4 bases, the J end by 8 bases, with 19 bases between. CDR3 residues: CASSVRPPSRDTIYF. The CDR3 DNA follows: TGTGCCAGCAGCGTCCGGCCCCCCTCGAGGGACACCATATATTTT.

This clone was observed a few times. The V and J genes are TRBV7-8 and TRBJ1-1, with a possible D match to TRBD1 (5 bases). V dropped 0 bases and J dropped 6 bases, with 23 bases sitting between them. This CDR3 comprises 18 residues. Germline-derived CDR1 and CDR2 are SGHVS and FQNEAQ. The CDR3 reads CASSLAPGGISPRAEAFF. Written as DNA, the CDR3 is TGTGCCAGCAGCTTAGCGCCCGGGGGTATTTCTCCCAGAGCTGAAGCTTTCTTT.

The genes are TRBV29-1 and TRBJ2-1; TRBD1 aligns across 9 bases. The V gene's germline CDR1 is SQVTM and CDR2 ANQGSEA. The V and J ends lost 7 bases and 4 bases, in that order; junction bases with no gene match: 11. The CDR3 spans 15 residues. Here the CDR3 reads CSALRGQGKYNEQFF. In nucleotides, the CDR3 is TGCAGCGCCCTTCGCGGACAGGGGAAATACAATGAGCAGTTCTTC.

The chain couples TRBV5-4 to TRBJ2-5; TRBD2 aligns across 8 bases. The V segment lost 4 bases and the J segment 0 bases; nucleotides outside the gene matches: 8. Germline CDR1 SGHNT, CDR2 YYREEE (reference sequence). CDR3 size: 16 residues. The DNA for the CDR3 is TGTGCCAGCAGCCTCGAGCGGGGGCCGTACCAAGAGACCCAGTACTTC. Translated, it gives CASSLERGPYQETQYF.

This clone was detected only a few times. This chain connects TRBV2 to TRBJ2-3, with 7 bases fitting TRBD1. CDR3 length: 13 residues. J lost 0 bases, V lost 7 bases, and 1 base had no gene match. Germline V gene lookup returns CDR1 SNHLY and CDR2 FYNNEI. CDR3 sequence: CASKQGSTDTQYF. CDR3 DNA sequence: TGTGCCAGCAAACAGGGGAGCACAGATACGCAGTATTTT.

This clone was seen just once. The CDR3 nucleotides are TGTGCCAGCAGCTTGGCCGGGCTAGCGGGGGGAGAGACCCAGTACTTC. Translated, it gives CASSLAGLAGGETQYF. The chain couples TRBV5-4 to TRBJ2-5; 11 nucleotides align to TRBD2. There are 16 residues in the CDR3. CDR1 SGHNT and CDR2 YYREEE come from the germline V gene (reference sequence). The ends lost 0 bases at V and 4 bases at J; junction bases unmatched: 5.

The V gene is TRBV10-3, the J gene TRBJ2-4, with D possibly matching TRBD1 (5 bases). Between the trimmed V and J ends, which lost 2 bases and 0 bases, there was a span of 8 bases. The germline V gene has CDR1 ENHRY and CDR2 SYGVKD. CDR3 length equals 15 residues. Here the CDR3 reads CAISETGEAKNIQYF. The CDR3, as DNA: TGTGCCATCAGTGAGACAGGAGAAGCCAAAAACATTCAGTACTTC.

V is TRBV29-1 and J is TRBJ1-6, with D hard to call. The CDR3 is made up of 13 amino acids. Trimming stripped 5 bases from V and 3 bases from J, with 8 bases between. Germline lookup yields CDR1 SQVTM and CDR2 ANQGSEA. CDR3 amino acids: CSVLLSYNSPLHF. CDR3 nucleotides: TGCAGCGTTCTACTAAGCTATAATTCACCCCTCCACTTT.

The chain carries TRBV5-1 and TRBJ1-1; 11 nucleotides line up with TRBD1. The CDR3 has 15 amino acids. CDR1 and CDR2 (germline): SGHRS, YFSETQ. V was clipped by 5 bases and J by 5 bases; unmatched bases: 8. CDR3 protein: CASSLDRGHVTEAFF. The CDR3 region has the DNA TGCGCCAGCAGTCTGGACAGGGGGCACGTTACTGAAGCTTTCTTT.

The rearrangement uses TRBV6-1 and TRBJ2-5, with TRBD2 as a possible D gene (6 bases). V gave up 0 bases and J gave up 1 base, with 9 bases separating them. Looked up from germline, CDR1 is MNHNS and CDR2 is SASEGT. The CDR3 covers 15 residues. The CDR3 here is CASSEARGFQETQYF. CDR3 nucleotide sequence: TGTGCCAGCAGTGAAGCGCGGGGTTTCCAAGAGACCCAGTACTTC.

Written as DNA, the CDR3 is TGCGCCAGCAGTGAGGGCAGGGGGCCTGAAAAACTGTTTTTT. Amino acid sequence: CASSEGRGPEKLFF. The V call is TRBV10-1, the J call TRBJ1-4; 8 bases agree with TRBD1. Germline CDR1 WNHNN, CDR2 SYGVQD (reference sequence). The CDR3 contains 14 residues. V was pared by 2 bases and J by 7 bases, with 3 bases of the junction left unmatched.

This chain links TRBV5-1 with TRBJ1-4, with D perhaps matching TRBD1 (6 bases). Germline V gene sequence: CDR1 SGHRS, CDR2 YFSETQ. This CDR3 comprises 14 residues. V lost 4 bases, J lost 2 bases, and 9 bases lay in between. The CDR3 loop is CASSTGSTNEKLFF. CDR3 coding DNA: TGCGCCAGCAGCACAGGGTCTACTAATGAAAAACTGTTTTTT.

This clone was counted a few times. V gene TRBV7-2 combines with J gene TRBJ1-2; tentatively, D is TRBD1 (6 bases). The V and J ends lost 4 bases and 3 bases respectively, with 12 bases between them. The CDR3 sequence is 14 residues long. Germline lookup yields CDR1 SGHTA and CDR2 FQGNSA. CDR3 in amino acids: CASSSDGQHYGYTF. For the CDR3, the DNA is TGTGCCAGCAGCTCAGATGGACAGCACTATGGCTACACCTTC.

This clone has only a few counts. This sequence joins TRBV6-1 and TRBJ1-5, with 7 positions matching TRBD1. Losses at the gene ends were 7 bases for V and 7 bases for J; bases not matched to a gene: 7. The CDR3 runs 13 residues. Looked up from germline, CDR1 is MNHNS and CDR2 is SASEGT. The CDR3 DNA sequence: TGTGCCAGCACTGAGGGGGCTCGGCAGCCCCAGCATTTT. It encodes CASTEGARQPQHF.

This sequence joins TRBV4-3 and TRBJ1-2; D remains ambiguous. The CDR3 is 13 residues long. Germline V gene data show CDR1 as LGHNA and CDR2 as YSLEER. Trimming stripped 0 bases from V and 3 bases from J, with 5 bases between. The CDR3 is CASSQDRYYGYTF. The CDR3 coding sequence is TGCGCCAGCAGCCAAGACAGGTACTATGGCTACACCTTC.

The chain uses TRBV4-3 and TRBJ1-1; tentative D call: TRBD1 (6 bases). V lost 1 base to trimming and J lost 1 base, with 13 bases between them. CDR1 is LGHNA, CDR2 YSLEER, per germline. The CDR3 runs to 16 residues. The CDR3 here is CASSQAMGARNTEAFF. In DNA form, the CDR3 reads TGCGCCAGCAGCCAAGCCATGGGGGCGCGGAACACTGAAGCTTTCTTT.

The gene calls are TRBV5-1 and TRBJ1-1; TRBD1 might be the D (6 bases). Germline V gene lookup returns CDR1 SGHRS and CDR2 YFSETQ. The CDR3 runs to 14 residues. V shed 0 bases and J shed 6 bases, with 12 bases lying between them. CDR3 amino acids: CASSLGGPPPEAFF. The CDR3 nucleotides read TGCGCCAGCAGCTTGGGGGGGCCCCCTCCTGAAGCTTTCTTT.

The J gene is TRBJ1-5, the V gene TRBV2, with D possibly TRBD1 on 5 matching bases. The CDR3 spans 13 residues. V was pared by 7 bases and J by 5 bases, with 12 bases between. Germline CDR1 reads SNHLY; CDR2 reads FYNNEI. CDR3 in DNA: TGTGCCAGCAAAGGCAGGGACTATCAGCCCCAGCATTTT. Its translation: CASKGRDYQPQHF.

This clone was seen just once. The V call is TRBV19, the J call TRBJ1-2; D might be TRBD1 (5 bases). Germline CDR1 and CDR2: LNHDA and SQIVND (reference sequence). Trimming left V 3 bases short and J 8 bases short, with 19 bases between. The CDR3 is 15 residues long. CDR3 sequence: CASSIQIYTREGYTF. The CDR3 region has the DNA TGTGCCAGTAGTATCCAGATTTATACCAGGGAAGGCTACACCTTC.